This T cell receptor beta chain was captured by sequencing in a study of PD-L1 blockade in urothelial cancer. CDR1 SGHRS and CDR2 YFSETQ come from the germline V gene. The CDR3 consists of 12 residues. V lost 7 bases, J lost 5 bases, and 12 bases lay in between. Time point indicated: peripheral blood 6 weeks after treatment start. Sequenced by immunoSEQ multiplex PCR; TCRdb stores in-frame clones only, minus some. This table has 35,000 to 45,000 clones, roughly 89% appearing once. The rearrangement links TRBV5-1 to TRBJ2-5; D is possibly TRBD1 (6 bases). This clonotype was sampled from a man aged 65 to 85 with urothelial cancer. Source: PBMCs, taken around atezolizumab (anti-PD-L1) treatment. The chain's CDR3 is CASGSQGETQYF. In nucleotides, the CDR3 is TGCGCCAGCGGTAGTCAGGGGGAGACCCAGTACTTC.